The source of this TCR beta chain is a study of blood T cell repertoires in COVID-19. Study overall: T cells, B-cell-depleted T cells, or PBMCs supplied cDNA or gDNA.

This clone was observed a few times. Under the authors' procedure: Amplifying reference gene primers gave estimates of nucleated cell counts. Using immunoSEQ multiplex PCR, the repertoire was profiled, and TCRdb retains in-frame clones only, with some absent. The V and J calls and clone size come from that table; D and trimming were worked out from the DNA. The profile shows 250,000 to 350,000 clones, roughly 83% of them singletons. The V and J ends lost 0 bases and 5 bases respectively, with 11 bases between them. Germline V gene lookup returns CDR1 SGHVS and CDR2 FQNEAQ. The CDR3 has 15 amino acids.

The chain is built from TRBV7-8 and TRBJ2-4; a weak D match, TRBD2 (6 bases). This sequence was found in a human donor with COVID-19, enrolled during active disease. The donor label of this sample is uncertain. Sequences were obtained from peripheral blood. This CDR3 is CASSLATGDQNIQYF. The CDR3 DNA sequence: TGTGCCAGCAGCTTAGCTACGGGGGACCAAAACATTCAGTACTTC.